The clone carrying this TCR beta chain was found many times. Its antigen is unknown. These data are taken from a study of T-cell reconstitution after alpha-beta-depleted transplantation in children. General study findings and limits: Fresh T-cell production supplied most of the T-cell counts and diversity seen one year after transplant. Surviving recipient T cells and intrathymic progenitors accounted for some patients' high TCRbeta diversity at day 60. Approximately two months post-transplant, alpha-beta T cells reportedly originated from several hundred expanded graft clones.

Unique molecular identifiers were incorporated when the TCRbeta library was constructed. TCRdb redid the calling of the PCR reads with MiXCR, one entry per CDR3 protein. The repertoire consists of 90,000 to 130,000 distinct CDR3 sequences, with 10% occurring once and the leading ten covering less than 45%. This CDR3 is built from 16 residues. Per the germline V gene, CDR1 is MNHNS and CDR2 is SASEGT. Trimming stripped 5 bases from V and 0 bases from J, with 14 bases between. The starting material was PBMCs, obtained before TCRalphabeta/CD19-depleted stem cell transplant. The chain employs TRBV6-1 and TRBJ2-4; weak D call: TRBD2 (5 bases). The receptor was isolated from a boy younger than 10 with acute lymphoblastic leukemia, due to receive a stem cell transplant. The CDR3 sequence is CASSRLGVLAKNIQYF. The DNA for the CDR3 is TGTGCCAGCAGTCGCCTGGGAGTGCTAGCCAAAAACATTCAGTACTTC.